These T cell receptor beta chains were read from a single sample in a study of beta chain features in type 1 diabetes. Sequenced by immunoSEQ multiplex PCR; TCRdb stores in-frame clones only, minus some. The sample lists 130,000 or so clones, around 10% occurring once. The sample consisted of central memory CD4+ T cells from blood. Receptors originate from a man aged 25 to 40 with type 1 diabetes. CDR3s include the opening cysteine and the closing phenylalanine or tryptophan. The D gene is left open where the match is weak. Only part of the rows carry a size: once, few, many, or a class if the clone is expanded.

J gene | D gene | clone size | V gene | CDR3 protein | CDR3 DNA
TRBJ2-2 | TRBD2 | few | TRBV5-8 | CASSPTLTSGGAGELFF | TGTGCCAGCAGCCCAACGCTGACTAGCGGGGGGGCCGGGGAGCTGTTTTTT
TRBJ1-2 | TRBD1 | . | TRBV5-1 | CASSKGTGDGYTF | TGCGCCAGCAGTAAGGGGACAGGCGATGGCTACACCTTC
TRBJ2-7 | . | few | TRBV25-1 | CASSQMGQDEQYF | TGTGCCAGCAGCCAAATGGGGCAGGACGAGCAGTACTTC
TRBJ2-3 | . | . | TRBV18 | CASSPPPTDTQYF | TGTGCCAGCTCACCACCTCCTACAGATACGCAGTATTTT
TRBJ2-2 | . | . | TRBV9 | CASSVQGRDTGELFF | TGTGCCAGCAGCGTACAGGGCCGGGACACCGGGGAGCTGTTTTTT
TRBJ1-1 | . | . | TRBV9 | CASSFTGETEAFF | TGTGCCAGCAGCTTTACGGGGGAGACTGAAGCTTTCTTT
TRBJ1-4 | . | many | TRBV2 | CASSVAREKLFF | TGTGCCAGCAGTGTAGCGAGGGAAAAACTGTTTTTT
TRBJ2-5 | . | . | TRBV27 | CASSDFTRGKQTQYF | TGTGCCAGCAGTGATTTTACGCGGGGCAAGCAGACCCAGTACTTC
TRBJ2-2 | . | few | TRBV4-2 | CASSQGSYTGELFF | TGTGCCAGCAGCCAAGGGAGCTACACCGGGGAGCTGTTTTTT
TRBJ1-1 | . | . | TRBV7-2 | CASSHDGGEAFF | TGTGCCAGCAGCCACGACGGGGGTGAAGCTTTCTTT